The present entry profiles one T cell receptor beta chain with its context. This sample is part of a study of response to subunit inactivated influenza vaccine. The length of the CDR3 is 15 residues. V was cut by 5 bases and J by 3 bases, with 15 bases left in between. CDR1 is SGHTA and CDR2 is FQGNSA in the germline V gene. In TCRdb, the RT-PCR reads were re-called with MiXCR into one record per CDR3 protein. The profile shows 590,000 or so distinct CDR3 sequences, approximately 14% of them singletons. The specimen was PBMCs from blood, collected 14 to 15 days before vaccination. The V and J genes are TRBV7-2 and TRBJ2-3; no reliable D call. The clonotype was recovered from a man aged 50-60 years who received an inactivated influenza vaccine. The CDR3 bases are TGTGCCAGCAGCCCGGACCCCCTCGGGACAGATACGCAGTATTTT. As protein: CASSPDPLGTDTQYF.